These T cell receptor beta chains were read from a single sample in a study of T-cell reconstitution after alpha-beta-depleted transplantation in children. A single record per CDR3 protein comes from TCRdb applying MiXCR to the PCR reads. This sample has about 420,000 distinct CDR3 sequences, with approximately 11% found just once. Sample: PBMCs from the stem cell graft donor, taken from the stem cell graft. The receptors originated from a human donor who donated a stem cell graft to a child with acute myeloid leukemia. Both conserved end residues are part of each CDR3. A D gene is named only where the DNA matches it firmly. Not every row has a clone size; where given, it reads once, few, many or a size class.

cdr3_length clone_size d_call j_call v_call cdr3_aa cdr3_nt
18 - TRBD1 TRBJ2-7 TRBV10-3 CAISGRSDGTGPSYEQYF TGTGCCATCAGTGGAAGATCCGATGGGACAGGGCCGTCCTACGAGCAGTACTTC
15 few TRBD2 TRBJ2-5 TRBV20-1 CSAGPWGGGGETQYF TGCAGTGCGGGCCCCTGGGGCGGGGGGGGAGAGACCCAGTACTTC
18 few - TRBJ2-3 TRBV23-1 CASSQLERLARSTDTQYF TGCGCCAGCAGTCAATTAGAACGGCTAGCACGAAGCACAGATACGCAGTATTTT
17 - - TRBJ2-7 TRBV4-3 CASREKPRQDLIYEQYF TGCGCCAGCAGGGAAAAACCACGACAGGACCTGATCTACGAGCAGTACTTC
17 - TRBD1 TRBJ1-6 TRBV12-3/TRBV12-4 CASSPTTKQGYHSPLHF TGTGCCAGCAGTCCTACAACAAAACAGGGGTACCATTCACCCCTCCACTTT
14 many - TRBJ1-2 TRBV6-1 CASSGRDRTYGYTF TGTGCCAGCAGTGGGCGGGACCGGACCTATGGCTACACCTTC
12 few - TRBJ2-5 TRBV5-5 CASSLLKETQYF TGTGCCAGCAGCTTGCTGAAAGAGACCCAGTACTTC
10 few - TRBJ2-5 TRBV20-1 CSALAETQYF TGCAGTGCTTTAGCGGAGACCCAGTACTTC
11 - TRBD1 TRBJ2-5 TRBV29-1 CSVTGGETQYF TGCAGCGTGACAGGGGGAGAGACCCAGTACTTC
13 - - TRBJ2-1 TRBV7-2 CASSLGRAVEQFF TGTGCCAGCAGCTTAGGCAGGGCTGTTGAGCAGTTCTTC
13 many - TRBJ1-6 TRBV10-3 CAISETGSSPLHF TGTGCCATCAGTGAGACAGGGAGTTCACCCCTCCACTTT
20 few - TRBJ1-1 TRBV20-1 CSAKFGTGRGREGGDTEAFF TGCAGTGCTAAGTTCGGGACGGGACGTGGTAGGGAGGGTGGGGACACTGAAGCTTTCTTT
15 many - TRBJ2-3 TRBV20-1 CSARETARGTDTQYF TGCAGTGCTAGAGAAACGGCTAGAGGCACAGATACGCAGTATTTT
15 - - TRBJ2-3 TRBV6-1 CASGGGTPGTDTQYF TGTGCCAGCGGAGGAGGGACACCCGGCACAGATACGCAGTATTTT